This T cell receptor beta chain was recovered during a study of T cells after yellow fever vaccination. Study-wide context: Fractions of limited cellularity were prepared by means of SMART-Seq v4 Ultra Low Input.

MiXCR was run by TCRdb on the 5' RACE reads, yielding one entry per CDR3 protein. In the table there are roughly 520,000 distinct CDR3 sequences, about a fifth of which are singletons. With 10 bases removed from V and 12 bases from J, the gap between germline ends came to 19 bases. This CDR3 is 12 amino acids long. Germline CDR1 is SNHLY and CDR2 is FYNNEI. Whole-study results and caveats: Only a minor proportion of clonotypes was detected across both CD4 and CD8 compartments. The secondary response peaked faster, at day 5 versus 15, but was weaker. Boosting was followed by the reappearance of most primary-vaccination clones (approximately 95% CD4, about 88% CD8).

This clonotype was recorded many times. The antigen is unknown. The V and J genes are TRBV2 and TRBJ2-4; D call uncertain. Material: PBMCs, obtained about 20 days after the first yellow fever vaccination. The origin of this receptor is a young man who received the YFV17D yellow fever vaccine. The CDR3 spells CAIALTETTQYF. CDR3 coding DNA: TGTGCCATCGCTCTTACGGAGACAACTCAGTACTTC.